This TCR beta chain was found in a study of chemoradiotherapy in HPV16-positive cancers. Across the whole study: Candidate HPV-specific clones and shared TCR motifs came from a couple of HPV16-positive patients.

In the case of this clone: Its antigen is not known.

In germline, CDR1 is SGHDT, CDR2 YYEEEE. The ends were cut back, 0 bases at V and 2 bases at J, with 9 bases in the middle. This CDR3 region has 15 residues. This table comes from immunoSEQ multiplex PCR, and its TCRdb copy is limited to in-frame clones, with some not included. The sample has tens of thousands of clones; around 88% are singletons. Overall study findings and caveats: Non-HPV-specific T cells did not expand in tumors during treatment, whereas candidate HPV-specific clones and E7-related motifs did. Better recurrence-free survival went with HPV-responsive T-cell expansion in HPV16-positive patients. The functional HPV-specific definition rests on just a couple of HPV16-positive patients.

V is TRBV5-6 and J is TRBJ1-3; no reliable D call. The specimen comprised blood, sampled from a patient who underwent chemoradiotherapy. The source is a human donor with HPV-associated anogenital cancer. The CDR3 spells CASSLVLGAGNTIYF. The CDR3 nucleotides are TGTGCCAGCAGCTTGGTTCTCGGGGCTGGAAACACCATATATTTT. Together with reference TRBV5-6 and TRBJ1-3, the CDR3 gives the full variable domain: DAGVTQSPTHLIKTRGQQVTLRCSPKSGHDTVSWYQQALGQGPQFIFQYYEEEERQRGNFPDRFSGHQFPNYSSELNVNALLLGDSALYLCASSLVLGAGNTIYFGEGSWLTVV.